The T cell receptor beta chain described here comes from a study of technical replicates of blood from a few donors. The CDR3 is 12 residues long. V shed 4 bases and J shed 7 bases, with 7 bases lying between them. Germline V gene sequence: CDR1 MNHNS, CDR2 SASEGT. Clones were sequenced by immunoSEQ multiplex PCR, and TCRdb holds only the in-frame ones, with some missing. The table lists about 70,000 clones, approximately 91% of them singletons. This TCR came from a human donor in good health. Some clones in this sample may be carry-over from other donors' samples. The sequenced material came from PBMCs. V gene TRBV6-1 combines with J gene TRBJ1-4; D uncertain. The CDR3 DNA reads TGTGCCAGCAGTGTAACAGTTGAAAAACTGTTTTTT. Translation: CASSVTVEKLFF.